Following are 25 T cell receptor beta chains from one sample sequenced in a study of blood T cells in healthy people across ages. Together with a sample-barcoded 5' primer, a J-beta primer mix was included in a second PCR lasting roughly 6 to 12 cycles. Via MiXCR, TCRdb re-called the 5' RACE reads, giving one row per CDR3 protein. The data hold 1.8 million or so distinct CDR3 sequences, with approximately 40% observed a single time. Source material: blood. Every receptor here comes from a human donor in good health.

The chain combines TRBV7-2 with TRBJ1-5; D is possibly TRBD1 (6 bases). Germline V gives CDR1 SGHTA, CDR2 FQGNSA. V lost 4 bases, J lost 2 bases, and 15 bases lay in between. The CDR3 runs to 16 residues. CDR3 loop: CASSSGQPRGNQPQHF. The DNA for the CDR3 is TGTGCCAGCAGCTCCGGACAGCCTAGAGGCAATCAGCCCCAGCATTTT.

This clonotype occurred a few times. The J gene is TRBJ2-7, the V gene TRBV6-5; D is uncertain. Germline CDR1 MNHEY, CDR2 SVGAGI. Trimming shortened V by 2 bases and J by 2 bases, and 10 bases separated the two germline ends. The CDR3 spans 14 residues. The CDR3 nucleotides read TGTGCCAGCAGTTACGGGGTAAACCCCTACGAGCAGTACTTC. It codes for CASSYGVNPYEQYF.

The genes are TRBV19 and TRBJ1-5, with TRBD1 as a possible D gene (5 bases). This CDR3 region has 13 residues. V was cut by 7 bases and J by 9 bases, with 16 bases left in between. Germline values: CDR1 LNHDA, CDR2 SQIVND (reference sequence). CDR3 coding DNA: TGTGCCAGTAAAGACAGCCCCTCCGGGCCCCAGCATTTT. Residues: CASKDSPSGPQHF.

This clonotype came up many times. The V call is TRBV9, the J call TRBJ2-7; the D is unclear. This CDR3 is built from 14 residues. V was trimmed by 2 bases and J by 6 bases, leaving 15 bases between them. CDR1 and CDR2 (germline): SGDLS, YYNGEE. The CDR3 protein is CASSVYSTISEQYF. CDR3 DNA sequence: TGTGCCAGCAGCGTGTACTCGACCATCTCCGAGCAGTACTTC.

This clonotype was detected ten times or more. The rearrangement links TRBV6-5 to TRBJ2-1; weak D call: TRBD2 (5 bases). The germline V and J ends were trimmed by 5 bases and 0 bases, with 14 bases remaining between them. The germline gives CDR1 MNHEY, CDR2 SVGAGI. CDR3 length: 16 amino acids. The CDR3 DNA sequence: TGTGCCAGCAGTCCTGAGGGAACCCTCTCCTACAATGAGCAGTTCTTC. Translating it yields CASSPEGTLSYNEQFF.

A note on this clonotype: The junction differs from germline at one of its ends, possibly a read error. The chain is built from TRBV5-1 and TRBJ2-1, with 8 bases that match TRBD1. Germline V gene lookup returns CDR1 SGHRS and CDR2 YFSETQ. This CDR3 comprises 15 residues. The CDR3 loop reads CASSSQGAPYDEQFF. CDR3 DNA sequence: TGCGCCAGCAGCTCCCAGGGGGCACCCTACGATGAGCAGTTCTTC.

The V and J genes are TRBV12-5 and TRBJ1-1; possibly TRBD1 for D (6 bases). CDR1 and CDR2 from the germline V gene are LGHNT and FRNRAP. Trimming stripped 4 bases from V and 5 bases from J, with 17 bases between. The CDR3 runs 15 residues. The chain's CDR3 is CASGSWAATGTEAFF. The DNA for the CDR3 is TGTGCTAGTGGTTCCTGGGCAGCCACAGGGACTGAAGCTTTCTTT.

The rearrangement uses TRBV27 and TRBJ2-7, with 9 bases aligning to TRBD1. The V gene's germline CDR1 is MNHEY and CDR2 SMNVEV (reference sequence). The CDR3 is 14 amino acids. With 5 bases clipped from V and 5 bases from J, the junction kept 7 bases outside the gene matches. CDR3 nucleotide sequence: TGTGCCAGCAGTACCAGGACAGGGGCTAACGAGCAGTACTTC. As protein: CASSTRTGANEQYF.

The chain combines TRBV6-6 with TRBJ2-3; D might be TRBD2 (7 bases). This CDR3 contains 17 residues. From germline, CDR1 is MNHNY and CDR2 SVGAGI (reference sequence). The V end was cut by 0 bases, the J end by 1 base, with 14 bases between. The CDR3 DNA sequence: TGTGCCAGCAGTTACTCGTTTGTCGGGGGGCGCACAGATACGCAGTATTTT. This translates into CASSYSFVGGRTDTQYF.

V gene TRBV4-1 combines with J gene TRBJ1-1; TRBD1 agrees at 7 bases. This CDR3 has 16 amino acids. The J segment lost 1 base and the V segment lost 4 bases, leaving 9 bases of the junction unmatched. Germline V CDR1 and CDR2: MGHRA, YSYEKL. Here the CDR3 reads CASSPWMGQRNTEAFF. Written as DNA, the CDR3 is TGCGCCAGCAGCCCTTGGATGGGACAGCGGAACACTGAAGCTTTCTTT.

This rearrangement joins TRBV27 to TRBJ2-6; D is possibly TRBD1 (5 bases). The CDR3 extends over 15 amino acids. Germline-derived CDR1 and CDR2 are MNHEY and SMNVEV (reference sequence). V was shortened by 5 bases and J by 4 bases, with 12 bases between the two germline ends. Here the CDR3 reads CASSLRVIGANVLTF. As DNA, the CDR3 is TGTGCCAGCAGTCTCAGGGTTATAGGGGCCAACGTCCTGACTTTC.

This clonotype was observed at least ten times. The chain couples TRBV7-2 to TRBJ2-1, with D possibly TRBD1 on 6 matching bases. V was trimmed by 6 bases and J by 0 bases, leaving 18 bases between them. Germline V CDR1 and CDR2: SGHTA, FQGNSA. This CDR3 has 17 amino acids. CDR3 nucleotides: TGTGCCAGCAGGGCAGGGACACCAATGAGCTCCTACAATGAGCAGTTCTTC. Protein sequence: CASRAGTPMSSYNEQFF.

The V gene is TRBV12-3 or TRBV12-4, the J gene TRBJ1-1; D perhaps matches TRBD1 (5 bases). The CDR3 totals 14 residues. The V and J ends lost 5 bases and 1 base respectively, with 11 bases between them. CDR3 amino acids: CASSMGRSNTEAFF. CDR3 nucleotide sequence: TGTGCCAGCAGTATGGGACGGTCGAACACTGAAGCTTTCTTT.

This chain connects TRBV7-2 to TRBJ1-5; D is possibly TRBD1 (6 bases). V was shortened by 5 bases and J by 6 bases, with 20 bases between the two germline ends. This CDR3 contains 16 residues. Germline values: CDR1 SGHTA, CDR2 FQGNSA. For the CDR3, the DNA is TGTGCCAGCAGCCCCGGTTGGGGGGCTCGGGGTCAGCCCCAGCATTTT. Translated: CASSPGWGARGQPQHF. The whole variable domain, remainder taken from reference TRBV7-2 and TRBJ1-5, is GAGVSQSPSNKVTEKGKDVELRCDPISGHTALYWYRQSLGQGLEFLIYFQGNSAPDKSGLPSDRFSAERTGGSVSTLTIQRTQQEDSAVYLCASSPGWGARGQPQHFGDGTRLSIL.

V usage is TRBV20-1 and J usage is TRBJ1-4; TRBD1 aligns across 9 bases. Germline assignment: CDR1 DFQATT and CDR2 SNEGSKA (reference sequence). With 1 base clipped from V and 8 bases from J, the junction kept 5 bases outside the gene matches. This CDR3 is built from 14 residues. CDR3: CSARGRTGVEKLFF. The DNA for the CDR3 is TGCAGTGCTAGAGGAAGGACAGGGGTCGAAAAACTGTTTTTT.

The chain carries TRBV20-1 and TRBJ1-5; the match to TRBD1 covers 10 bases. CDR1 is DFQATT and CDR2 is SNEGSKA in the germline V gene (reference sequence). V gave up 5 bases and J gave up 1 base; unmatched junction bases: 11. The CDR3 totals 17 residues. CDR3 nucleotide sequence: TGCAGTGCTCTGACAGGGGGCGCCATAAAGAGCAATCAGCCCCAGCATTTT. Residues: CSALTGGAIKSNQPQHF.

V and J are TRBV24-1 and TRBJ2-5, with unresolved D. Trimming left V 3 bases short and J 7 bases short, with 8 bases between. CDR1 and CDR2 from the germline V gene are KGHDR and SFDVKD. The CDR3 extends over 12 amino acids. CDR3 coding DNA: TGTGCCACCAGTGATGCTCTAGGGACCCAGTACTTC. This codes for CATSDALGTQYF.

The J gene is TRBJ2-1, the V gene TRBV4-3; 11 nucleotides line up with TRBD2. V lost 4 bases and J lost 6; bases outside the gene matches: 8. Germline CDR1 reads LGHNA; CDR2 reads YSLEER. The length of the CDR3 is 16 residues. CDR3 protein: CASSPLAGGGINEQFF. CDR3 nucleotides: TGCGCCAGCAGCCCATTAGCGGGGGGGGGTATCAATGAGCAGTTCTTC.

This clonotype was detected only a few times. The J gene is TRBJ2-3, the V gene TRBV7-2, with 8 bases lining up with TRBD2. This CDR3 is built from 17 residues. V trimming: 4 bases; J trimming: 1 base; junction bases outside the gene matches: 10. Germline loops: CDR1 SGHTA, CDR2 FQGNSA. The CDR3 region has the DNA TGTGCCAGCAGCTCCCTAATAGCGGGGTGGGGCACAGATACGCAGTATTTT. Its translation is CASSSLIAGWGTDTQYF.

This clonotype has just one count. At one boundary the junction diverges from the germline segment, which might be a read error. The chain combines TRBV4-2 with TRBJ1-6; D is ambiguous. Germline-derived CDR1 and CDR2 are LGHNA and YNFKEQ. The CDR3 length is 14 residues. CDR3: CASSQDYQVSLLHF. CDR3 nucleotide sequence: TGTGCCAGCAGCCAAGACTACCAGGTTTCACTCCTCCACTTT.

On this clonotype itself: Mismatch with germline at one junction end may stem from a read error. The chain uses TRBV6-2 or TRBV6-3 and TRBJ1-5; tentative D call: TRBD1 (6 bases). The CDR3 runs 13 residues. Germline CDR1 is MNHEY and CDR2 is SVGEGT. The CDR3 DNA reads as TGTGCCAGCAGGAGGGGGGTGTGGGAGCCCCGGCATTTT. Translation gives CASRRGVWEPRHF.

The rearrangement joins TRBV6-5 to TRBJ1-6, with 7 bases identical to TRBD1. This CDR3 has 15 amino acids. V was pared by 4 bases and J by 7 bases, with 7 bases of the junction left unmatched. Per germline, CDR1 MNHEY and CDR2 SVGAGI. DNA for the CDR3: TGTGCCAGCAGTTGGGGACAGTACCTCAATTCACCCCTCCACTTT. Protein: CASSWGQYLNSPLHF.

This clonotype was picked up a small number of times. This rearrangement joins TRBV12-3 or TRBV12-4 to TRBJ2-1; tentatively, D is TRBD2 (6 bases). The CDR3 is 16 amino acids. V was clipped by 1 base and J by 7 bases, with 17 bases between them. The CDR3 DNA reads as TGTGCCAGCAGTTTAGGGATGGTGGGGGGTCGGAATGAGCAGTTCTTC. This sequence encodes CASSLGMVGGRNEQFF.

Many counts were recorded for this clonotype. This sequence joins TRBV12-3 or TRBV12-4 and TRBJ2-7; no definite D call. The J call may be faulty, since TRBJ2-5 better matches the DNA end. This CDR3 is 14 amino acids long. In DNA, the CDR3 is TGTGCCAGCAGCCCCTCGACTGGCGGAGCGACCCAGTACTTC. Residues: CASSPSTGGATQYF.

V and J are TRBV7-2 and TRBJ2-1; 7 bases are a match to TRBD1. This CDR3 spans 15 amino acids. Trimming at V came to 5 bases and at J to 4 bases, leaving 8 bases not matched to a gene. Germline CDR1 and CDR2: SGHTA and FQGNSA. The CDR3 region has the DNA TGTGCCAGCAGCCGACACAGGGGACCTTACAATGAGCAGTTCTTC. Amino acids: CASSRHRGPYNEQFF.